A single sample is the source of the 23 T cell receptor beta chains below, sequenced in a study of cytomegalovirus exposure and HLA in healthy donors. Use of 60 Vbeta and 13 Jbeta primers characterized the PCR. Using immunoSEQ multiplex PCR, the repertoire was profiled, and TCRdb retains in-frame clones only, with some absent. The sample carries approximately 170,000 clones, roughly 80% recorded once. Source material: PBMCs. These receptors all come from a woman aged 45 to 65 in good health and CMV-seropositive.

This rearrangement joins TRBV15 to TRBJ2-1; D unclear. Trimming left V 4 bases short and J 2 bases short, with 9 bases between. The CDR3 is 14 residues long. Germline-derived CDR1 and CDR2 are LNHNV and YYDKDF (reference sequence). This CDR3 reads CATSTYRTYNEQFF. The CDR3 bases are TGTGCCACCAGCACCTACAGAACCTACAATGAGCAGTTCTTC.

The rearrangement links TRBV7-2 to TRBJ1-1; the D gene is possibly TRBD1 (6 bases). V was shortened by 1 base and J by 8 bases, with 11 bases between the two germline ends. In germline, CDR1 is SGHTA, CDR2 FQGNSA. CDR3 length equals 13 residues. CDR3 loop: CASSLGWQGEAFF. The DNA for the CDR3 is TGTGCCAGCAGCTTAGGATGGCAGGGGGAAGCTTTCTTT.

CDR3 residues: CASSLGQVPYEQYF. CDR3 coding DNA: TGCGCCAGCAGCTTGGGGCAGGTTCCCTACGAGCAGTACTTC. The chain joins TRBV5-1 to TRBJ2-7; D is unclear. Looked up from germline, CDR1 is SGHRS and CDR2 is YFSETQ. Trimming took off 0 bases at V and 2 bases at J, with 9 bases between the two ends. The CDR3 sequence is 14 residues long. Full variable domain (rest looked up from reference TRBV5-1 and TRBJ2-7): KAGVTQTPRYLIKTRGQQVTLSCSPISGHRSVSWYQQTPGQGLQFLFEYFSETQRNKGNFPGRFSGRQFSNSRSEMNVSTLELGDSALYLCASSLGQVPYEQYFGPGTRLTVT.

The V gene is TRBV29-1, the J gene TRBJ2-1; D is unclear. V was clipped by 8 bases and J by 6 bases, with 17 bases between them. CDR1 and CDR2 from the germline V gene are SQVTM and ANQGSEA. CDR3 length: 13 residues. The CDR3 region is CSCLKTRSNEQFF. The CDR3 DNA is TGCAGCTGCCTTAAGACAAGGTCCAATGAGCAGTTCTTC.

This clone was observed a few times. This chain links TRBV11-3 with TRBJ2-7; unclear D gene. The V gene's germline CDR1 is SGHNT and CDR2 YENEEA. The V end lost 1 base, the J end lost 5 bases, and 3 bases lay between the germline ends. The CDR3 totals 11 residues. The CDR3 here is CASSLGDEQYF. The CDR3 DNA sequence: TGTGCCAGCAGCTTAGGCGACGAGCAGTACTTC.

This clone turned up a few times. The chain recombines TRBV6-1 with TRBJ1-5, with TRBD1 matching 7 bases. Germline values: CDR1 MNHNS, CDR2 SASEGT. The trim removed 6 bases at V and 7 bases at J, leaving 12 bases unmatched. This CDR3 has 15 amino acids. CDR3 amino acids: CASRATLTGNQPQHF. CDR3 DNA: TGTGCCAGCAGGGCTACTTTGACAGGGAACCAGCCCCAGCATTTT.

V is TRBV10-2 and J is TRBJ1-1; 11 bases map to TRBD1. Germline lookup yields CDR1 WSHSY and CDR2 SAAADI. This CDR3 has 17 residues. The V and J ends lost 5 bases and 5 bases, in that order; junction bases with no gene match: 13. CDR3 region: CASSRDRGENLGTEAFF. In DNA form, the CDR3 reads TGCGCCAGCAGTAGGGACAGGGGGGAGAATTTGGGAACTGAAGCTTTCTTT.

The chain has TRBV15 and TRBJ2-1; the D gene is possibly TRBD2 (6 bases). The CDR3 runs 14 residues. Trimming removed 6 bases at V and 5 bases at J, with 14 bases between. Germline-derived CDR1 and CDR2 are LNHNV and YYDKDF (reference sequence). The CDR3 DNA follows: TGTGCCACCAGGTTGGCGGGGAAGCACAATGAGCAGTTCTTC. Its protein is CATRLAGKHNEQFF.

This chain joins TRBV7-2 and TRBJ2-3; 10 positions agree with TRBD2. J lost 6 bases, V lost 1 base, and 10 bases had no gene match. The CDR3 runs to 17 residues. Germline V CDR1 and CDR2: SGHTA, FQGNSA. The CDR3 here is CASSLDPAGGPTDTQYF. The DNA of the CDR3 is TGTGCCAGCAGCTTAGATCCAGCGGGGGGGCCTACTGATACGCAGTATTTT.

This clone was seen more than once but under ten times. The chain employs TRBV4-3 and TRBJ2-7; 9 nucleotides match TRBD2. This CDR3 region has 15 residues. V lost 2 bases to trimming and J lost 5 bases; unmatched junction nucleotides: 7. Germline CDR1 is LGHNA and CDR2 is YSLEER. CDR3 coding DNA: TGCGCCAGCAGCCAAAGGCGGGGGGGCGGCGACGAGCAGTACTTC. Translation gives CASSQRRGGGDEQYF.

The chain has TRBV13 and TRBJ2-7; 8 nucleotides align to TRBD2. The CDR3 has 16 amino acids. Germline trimming cut 5 bases from V and 3 bases from J; bases unmatched to any gene: 12. Germline CDR1 PRHDT, CDR2 FYEKMQ (reference sequence). CDR3 nucleotides: TGTGCCAGCAGCCCCAACCCAGGACTAGCTGGCTACGAGCAGTACTTC. It encodes CASSPNPGLAGYEQYF. Variable domain in full (rest from reference TRBV13 and TRBJ2-7): AAGVIQSPRHLIKEKRETATLKCYPIPRHDTVYWYQQGPGQDPQFLISFYEKMQSDKGSIPDRFSAQQFSDYHSELNMSSLELGDSALYFCASSPNPGLAGYEQYFGPGTRLTVT.

The chain carries TRBV13 and TRBJ1-1, with D perhaps TRBD1 (5 bases). The CDR3 loop spans 14 amino acids. Germline-derived CDR1 and CDR2 are PRHDT and FYEKMQ (reference sequence). Trimming pared 2 bases from V and 0 bases from J, leaving 7 bases between. CDR3 coding DNA: TGTGCCAGCAGCTTATGGGGCATGAACACTGAAGCTTTCTTT. The encoded protein is CASSLWGMNTEAFF.

The V call is TRBV9, the J call TRBJ2-1; no clear D. CDR1 and CDR2 (germline): SGDLS, YYNGEE. V was clipped by 0 bases and J by 4 bases, with 5 bases between them. CDR3 length: 13 residues. The CDR3 nucleotides read TGTGCCAGCAGCGTAGCTACGTACAATGAGCAGTTCTTC. This encodes CASSVATYNEQFF. Filled out from reference TRBV9 and TRBJ2-1, the complete variable domain reads DSGVTQTPKHLITATGQRVTLRCSPRSGDLSVYWYQQSLDQGLQFLIQYYNGEERAKGNILERFSAQQFPDLHSELNLSSLELGDSALYFCASSVATYNEQFFGPGTRLTVL.

V gene TRBV10-3 combines with J gene TRBJ2-7; 9 nucleotides agree with TRBD1. Germline-derived CDR1 and CDR2 are ENHRY and SYGVKD. This CDR3 comprises 14 residues. Germline trimming cut 7 bases from V and 5 bases from J; bases unmatched to any gene: 9. This CDR3 reads CAITRTGGLDEQYF. Here the CDR3 DNA reads TGTGCCATCACCAGAACAGGGGGCTTGGACGAGCAGTACTTC.

This chain links TRBV21-1 with TRBJ2-7; the table assigns TRBD1, which was not confirmed against the DNA. TRBV21-1 is assigned pseudogene status. This CDR3 spans 14 amino acids. The CDR3 reads CARHDRANHYEQYF. In DNA form, the CDR3 reads TGTGCCCGCCACGACAGGGCCAACCACTACGAGCAGTACTTC.

This rearrangement joins TRBV18 to TRBJ2-7; the match to TRBD2 covers 8 bases. In germline, CDR1 is KGHSH, CDR2 LQKENI. The V gene end was trimmed by 3 bases and the J gene end by 0 bases; junction bases not matched to a gene: 7. The CDR3 extends over 16 amino acids. In nucleotides, the CDR3 is TGTGCCAGCTCACCTACGGGAGGGGGGAGCTCCTACGAGCAGTACTTC. Amino acids: CASSPTGGGSSYEQYF.

The V gene is TRBV12-5, the J gene TRBJ2-2, with D perhaps TRBD1 (5 bases). The CDR3 has 14 amino acids. Germline loops: CDR1 LGHNT, CDR2 FRNRAP. Between the trimmed V and J ends, which lost 1 base and 6 bases, there was a span of 9 bases. The CDR3: CASGLGQYAGELFF. As DNA, the CDR3 is TGTGCTAGTGGTTTGGGACAGTACGCCGGGGAGCTGTTTTTT.

The chain has TRBV30 and TRBJ1-2, with D uncertain. Germline CDR1 GTSNPN, CDR2 SVGIG (reference sequence). This CDR3 has 14 residues. V lost 4 bases to trimming and J lost 3 bases, with 15 bases between them. CDR3 sequence: CAWTSRGAYYGYTF. Here the CDR3 DNA reads TGTGCCTGGACCTCACGGGGTGCTTACTATGGCTACACCTTC.

V usage is TRBV28 and J usage is TRBJ2-5; 7 bases fit TRBD1. This CDR3 spans 13 amino acids. CDR1 is MDHEN and CDR2 is SYDVKM in the germline V gene. V lost 5 bases and J lost 4; bases outside the gene matches: 4. Written as DNA, the CDR3 is TGTGCCAGCAGTGACAGGGTGGGAGAGACCCAGTACTTC. Translation gives CASSDRVGETQYF.

This clone showed up just once. The chain recombines TRBV7-2 with TRBJ1-6; unclear D gene. V was pared by 1 base and J by 10 bases, with 14 bases between. Per the germline V gene, CDR1 is SGHTA and CDR2 is FQGNSA. The CDR3 is made up of 15 amino acids. The chain's CDR3 is CASSLERGSGSPLHF. The CDR3, as DNA: TGTGCCAGCAGCTTAGAACGCGGATCTGGGTCACCCCTCCACTTT.

This sequence joins TRBV27 and TRBJ2-7; 7 bases line up with TRBD1. Germline CDR1 is MNHEY and CDR2 is SMNVEV (reference sequence). The ends lost 4 bases at V and 6 bases at J; junction bases unmatched: 9. The CDR3 covers 14 residues. CDR3 amino acids: CASSYNDRVTEQYF. CDR3 nucleotides: TGTGCCAGCAGTTACAACGACAGGGTTACCGAGCAGTACTTC.

This clone showed up just a few times. At one boundary the junction diverges from the germline segment, which might be a read error. The rearrangement uses TRBV7-7 and TRBJ2-1; 9 nucleotides agree with TRBD2. CDR1 SSHAT and CDR2 FNYEAQ come from the germline V gene (reference sequence). The CDR3 length is 17 residues. Here the CDR3 DNA reads TGTGCTAGCAGCTTGCTTAGCGGGAGATTACCCTACAATGAGCAGTTCTTC. Protein product: CASSLLSGRLPYNEQFF.

The J gene is TRBJ1-2, the V gene TRBV5-1, with D possibly matching TRBD1 (5 bases). The CDR3 runs to 16 residues. Per the germline V gene, CDR1 is SGHRS and CDR2 is YFSETQ. V gave up 4 bases and J gave up 3 bases, with 19 bases separating them. CDR3 bases: TGCGCCAGCAGCCGAAGAGCAGGGAACCTCGACTATGGCTACACCTTC. Its translation is CASSRRAGNLDYGYTF.